This TCR beta chain was recorded in a study of blood T cell repertoires in COVID-19. V gave up 4 bases and J gave up 0 bases, with 11 bases separating them. CDR1 and CDR2 (germline): SGHRS, YFSETQ. The CDR3 is 15 residues long. Measured with immunoSEQ multiplex PCR; TCRdb has only the in-frame clones, and not every one. The profile shows around 130,000 clones, 77% of them singletons. Material for sequencing was peripheral blood. This sequence was found in a man aged 80 or over with acute or convalescent COVID-19. The chain uses TRBV5-1 and TRBJ2-1; D unresolved. The CDR3 sequence is CASSPEANSYNEQFF. The CDR3 nucleotides read TGCGCCAGCAGCCCCGAGGCGAACTCCTACAATGAGCAGTTCTTC.